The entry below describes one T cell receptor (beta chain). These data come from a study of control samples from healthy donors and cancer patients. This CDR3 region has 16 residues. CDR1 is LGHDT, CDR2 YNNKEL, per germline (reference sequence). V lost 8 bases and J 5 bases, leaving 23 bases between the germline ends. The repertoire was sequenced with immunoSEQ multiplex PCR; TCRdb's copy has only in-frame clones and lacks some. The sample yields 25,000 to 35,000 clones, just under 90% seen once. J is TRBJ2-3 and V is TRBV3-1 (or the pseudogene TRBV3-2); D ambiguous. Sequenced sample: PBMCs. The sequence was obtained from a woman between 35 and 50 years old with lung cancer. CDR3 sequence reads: CASSVAPIVMQDTQYF. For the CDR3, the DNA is TGTGCCAGCTCCGTTGCTCCCATTGTCATGCAAGATACGCAGTATTTT.